This T cell receptor beta chain was retrieved from a study of blood T cell repertoires in COVID-19 (TCRdb year 2020). In terms of the full investigation: The collaborator samples originated in the United States, Italy and Spain and spanned the acute and convalescent phases of COVID-19. Where available, HLA class I and class II types were obtained from metadata supplied by the sample provider rather than from assay-based typing. The prospective study material was composed of cDNA or gDNA derived from T cells, B-cell-depleted T cells, or PBMCs. Deeply sampled blood TCRbeta repertoires from subjects exposed to, actively infected with, or recovered from COVID-19 were included in the dataset. A freely available public database, intended as a resource for researchers studying the immune response to SARS-CoV-2, is where the repertoires were released. Sample metadata almost always included a de-identified subject ID, COVID-19 status, age in years and sex. The samples were drawn from two sources: the first 160 participants of the ongoing ImmuneRACE study, and over 950 subjects contributed by 6 global collaborators. Study-level results and caveats: The amount of clinical and demographic metadata varied by source and participant and was provided uncurated.

The immunoSEQ Assay, a bias-controlled multiplex PCR, was used to amplify TCRbeta CDR3 regions from genomic DNA. Per the source publication's procedure: Nucleated cell counts per sample were estimated from amplification of reference gene primers within the assay. Sequence reads were collapsed and filtered to measure the absolute abundance of every unique TCRbeta CDR3 rearrangement. For each sample, productive Simpson clonality was calculated as the square root of Simpson's diversity index over productive rearrangements. TCRdb provides this immuneACCESS table in a form limited to in-frame rearrangements. Some clones are lacking; in checked studies, under half of them reflect an unresolved V gene, and why the rest are absent is not known. The V and J calls and clone size are taken from that table; D and trimming were inferred from the DNA. This sample lists hundreds of thousands of clones; about 85% were detected once. Around 8% of the sample belongs to the ten largest clones.

This clone was observed a handful of times. There is no known antigen for this receptor. Base qualities are missing; no much larger clone stands one base away. Taken from cysteine to phenylalanine, the CDR3 has 15 residues. The entry retains the CDR3 DNA only, 45 bases that are in frame from base 1. CDR1 and CDR2 are drawn from the germline V gene: MDHEN, SYDVKM. Trimming costs V 7 bases and J 5 bases, and their ends lie 15 bases apart. Whole blood was collected in K2EDTA tubes by collaborating institutions according to the institutions' own protocols. For TCRbeta analysis, collaborators shipped samples in one of three forms: frozen whole blood, isolated PBMCs, or DNA extracted from either of those sample types.

The chain joins TRBV28 to TRBJ1-6; TRBD1 is possibly the D segment (5 matching bases). This TCR came from a woman aged 80 or over with acute or convalescent COVID-19. Sequenced input: peripheral blood. The nucleotide sequence reads as follows: TGTGCCAGCAACCCCCTAAAGGGGCATAATTCACCCCTCCACTTT. Its protein product is CASNPLKGHNSPLHF.